Presented here are 4 T cell receptor beta chains from one specimen sequenced in a study of beta chain features in type 1 diabetes. The antigens of these receptors remain unknown. Regarding the study as a whole: Shorter TCRB CDR3s, moderately but significantly so, were found in Type 1 diabetes patients in all four CD4+ subsets.

The study reverse transcribed the entire isolated RNA, so it sequenced expressed TCRB transcripts. Repertoires were generated with immunoSEQ multiplex PCR, while TCRdb's copy carries only in-frame clones and drops some. The sample has approximately 130,000 clones, 17% seen once; the top ten hold 2% to 3%. Sequencing used central memory CD4+ T cells from blood. The source is a man between 18 and 35 years old with type 1 diabetes.

The DNA for the CDR3 is TGTGCCAGCAGCCCTAAACCCACTAGCGCAACCTACGAGCAGTACTTC. This translates into CASSPKPTSATYEQYF. This rearrangement joins TRBV13 to TRBJ2-7; 7 bases are a match to TRBD2. The CDR3 spans 16 residues. CDR1 is PRHDT, CDR2 FYEKMQ, per germline (reference sequence). V lost 5 bases to trimming and J lost 2 bases; unmatched junction nucleotides: 12.

This rearrangement joins TRBV25-1 to TRBJ2-5, with a tentative D call TRBD2 (6 bases). Per germline, CDR1 MGHDK and CDR2 SYGVNS. This CDR3 has 15 residues. Deletions cut 1 base from V and 9 bases from J, with 18 bases between. CDR3 protein: CASSEWGGNSMSQYF. The CDR3 region has the DNA TGTGCCAGCAGTGAATGGGGCGGGAATAGTATGTCCCAGTACTTC. The full variable domain, its missing parts supplied by reference TRBV25-1 and TRBJ2-5, is EADIYQTPRYLVIGTGKKITLECSQTMGHDKMYWYQQDPGMELHLIHYSYGVNSTEKGDLSSESTVSRIRTEHFPLTLESARPSHTSQYLCASSEWGGNSMSQYFGPGTRLLVL.

The chain is built from TRBV7-9 and TRBJ1-5; D gene ambiguous. Germline values: CDR1 SEHNR, CDR2 FQNEAQ (reference sequence). The CDR3 sequence is 13 residues long. The V gene lost 1 base and the J gene lost 7 bases, with 8 bases spanning the gap. Here the CDR3 reads CASSLEASQPQHF. The CDR3 nucleotides read TGTGCCAGCAGCTTAGAGGCGTCACAGCCCCAGCATTTT.

The chain is built from TRBV20-1 and TRBJ1-1; D is unresolved. Trimming cost V 5 bases and J 4 bases, with 8 bases left between them. CDR3 length equals 11 residues. CDR1 is DFQATT and CDR2 is SNEGSKA in the germline V gene (reference sequence). The CDR3 coding sequence is TGCAGTGCTCCCGATGGCACTGAAGCTTTCTTT. Residues: CSAPDGTEAFF.